The source of this T cell receptor (beta chain) is a study of blood T cell repertoires in COVID-19. For the study at large: Acute and convalescent COVID-19 specimens originated in the United States, Italy and Spain. T cells, B-cell-depleted T cells, or PBMCs provided the cDNA or gDNA that served as material.

The authors' processing: By means of reference gene primer amplification, nucleated cell counts were estimated. The assay was immunoSEQ multiplex PCR, and TCRdb's table has in-frame clones only and misses some. The V and J calls and the clone size are those of that table, but D and trimming were determined from the DNA. The table has 150,000 to 200,000 clones, around nine tenths seen once. This receptor was taken from a man aged 40-50 years with active or convalescent COVID-19. The sample consisted of peripheral blood.

CDR3 nucleotide sequence: TGTGCCAGCAGCTTAGGGACAGGGGAAGCTTTCTTT. It is translated as CASSLGTGEAFF. J is TRBJ1-1 and V is TRBV11-2; 8 nucleotides line up with TRBD1. There are 12 residues in the CDR3. After removal of 1 base from V and 8 bases from J, the junction contained 0 bases not matched to a gene. The germline V gene has CDR1 SGHAT and CDR2 FQNNGV.